One and the same sample provided the 10 T cell receptor beta chains below, sequenced in a study of molecular identifiers for immune sequencing clone quantification. TCRdb reprocessed the PCR reads with MiXCR, giving one entry per CDR3 protein. The data show about 640,000 distinct CDR3 sequences, 20% seen once. Input material: naive CD8+ T cells from blood, with Jurkat cell RNA spiked in. Specified subset: FACS-sorted CD8+CD4-CCR7+CD45RA+ naive T cells. The receptors here all came from a human donor in good health. Some libraries in this study had Jurkat cell RNA spiked in.

Of note for this clonotype: A single base separates this from a much larger clone, so it may be a read error. V is TRBV4-2 and J is TRBJ2-7, with D unclear. Germline lookup yields CDR1 LGHNA and CDR2 YNFKEQ. This CDR3 spans 14 amino acids. The CDR3 reads CASSQRTDSYEQHF. CDR3 DNA sequence: TGTGCCAGCAGCCAACGGACGGATTCCTACGAGCAGCACTTC.

This clonotype has a count of ten or more. V is TRBV6-6 and J is TRBJ2-1; TRBD2 agrees at 8 bases. The CDR3 extends over 16 amino acids. Germline CDR1 and CDR2: MNHNY and SVGAGI (reference sequence). Unmatched junction bases numbered 9, after V lost 4 bases and J lost 4 bases. The CDR3 spells CASSLTPAGDYNEQFF. The CDR3 DNA sequence: TGTGCCAGCAGTTTAACACCAGCGGGAGATTACAATGAGCAGTTCTTC.

Many counts were recorded for this clonotype. The V and J genes are TRBV18 and TRBJ2-7, with no clear D. CDR1 KGHSH and CDR2 LQKENI come from the germline V gene. Trimming pared 0 bases from V and 3 bases from J, leaving 9 bases between. This CDR3 spans 14 amino acids. CDR3 protein: CASSPPEDLYEQYF. As DNA, the CDR3 is TGTGCCAGCTCACCACCAGAAGACCTCTACGAGCAGTACTTC.

A note on this clonotype: A read error may explain this, as a much larger clone is one base away. This sequence joins TRBV3-1 and TRBJ2-3; D call uncertain. CDR1 LGHDT and CDR2 YNNKEL come from the germline V gene (reference sequence). The CDR3 runs 13 residues. CDR3 region: CASSQNTGDTQCF. The CDR3 region has the DNA TGTGCCAGCAGCCAAAACACCGGTGATACGCAGTGTTTT.

This clonotype showed up just a few times. This rearrangement joins TRBV4-1 to TRBJ2-7; 8 bases are a match to TRBD1. Germline V gives CDR1 MGHRA, CDR2 YSYEKL. There are 15 residues in the CDR3. V was pared by 1 base and J by 5 bases, with 7 bases of the junction left unmatched. CDR3 sequence reads: CASSQGTGLMHEQYF. The CDR3 nucleotides are TGCGCCAGCAGCCAAGGGACAGGGCTCATGCACGAGCAGTACTTC.

Notes on this clonotype: Here the CDR3 omits its conserved ending phenylalanine or tryptophan, so a read error is the likely source. CDR3 sequence reads: CASSLVSGVETQYL. The CDR3, as DNA: TGTGCCAGCAGCTTAGTATCGGGAGTGGAGACCCAGTACCTC. The chain is built from TRBV13 and TRBJ2-5; possibly TRBD2 for D (6 bases). The V end was cut by 1 base, the J end by 5 bases, with 11 bases between. CDR3 length: 14 residues. Germline CDR1 reads PRHDT; CDR2 reads FYEKMQ (reference sequence).

The table lists this clonotype with many counts. The rearrangement links TRBV28 to TRBJ1-5, with 7 bases identical to TRBD1. The J segment lost 5 bases and the V segment lost 7 bases, leaving 5 bases of the junction unmatched. Germline CDR1 reads MDHEN; CDR2 reads SYDVKM. The CDR3 runs to 13 residues. CDR3 region: CASIRQGDQPQHF. The CDR3 nucleotides are TGTGCCAGCATCCGGCAGGGGGATCAGCCCCAGCATTTT. Looking up the rest from reference TRBV28 and TRBJ1-5 gives the full variable domain: DVKVTQSSRYLVKRTGEKVFLECVQDMDHENMFWYRQDPGLGLRLIYFSYDVKMKEKGDIPEGYSVSREKKERFSLILESASTNQTSMYLCASIRQGDQPQHFGDGTRLSIL.

Note on this clonotype: With a much larger clone just one base away, this may be a read error. J is TRBJ1-1 and V is TRBV11-2; maybe TRBD1 (6 bases). In germline, CDR1 is SGHAT, CDR2 FQNNGV. V was pared by 1 base and J by 6 bases, with 15 bases between. The CDR3 consists of 15 residues. The CDR3 DNA reads TGTGCCAGCAGCTTAGGTCGGGGGCCCCTCTCTGAAGCTTTCTTT. It encodes CASSLGRGPLSEAFF.

This clonotype was detected many times. The rearrangement uses TRBV29-1 and TRBJ2-5; 7 bases are shared with TRBD1. The CDR3 has 13 amino acids. Looked up from germline, CDR1 is SQVTM and CDR2 is ANQGSEA. V shed 7 bases and J 5 bases; nucleotides not matched to a gene: 10. CDR3 in amino acids: CSATDRVGETQYF. CDR3 bases: TGCAGCGCCACCGACAGGGTCGGGGAGACCCAGTACTTC. The variable domain in full, completed from reference TRBV29-1 and TRBJ2-5, reads SAVISQKPSRDICQRGTSLTIQCQVDSQVTMMFWYRQQPGQSLTLIATANQGSEATYESGFVIDKFPISRPNLTFSTLTVSNMSPEDSSIYLCSATDRVGETQYFGPGTRLLVL.

This clonotype was seen only a few times. The rearrangement uses TRBV24-1 and TRBJ2-1; possible D gene TRBD1, 5 bases. This CDR3 comprises 15 residues. The germline V gene has CDR1 KGHDR and CDR2 SFDVKD. V was cut by 5 bases and J by 0 bases, with 10 bases left in between. CDR3 in amino acids: CATSAGKSSYNEQFF. The CDR3 coding sequence is TGTGCCACCAGTGCAGGGAAGAGCTCCTACAATGAGCAGTTCTTC.